One and the same sample provided the 15 T cell receptor beta chains below, sequenced in a study of T cell responses to AZD1222 COVID-19 vaccine. Method: immunoSEQ multiplex PCR; TCRdb's copy keeps in-frame clones and lacks some. The table has over 130,000 clones, approximately 94% seen once. The sequencing used peripheral blood, collected on day 0 of AZD1222 vaccination. The source is an adult in good health.

In its sample, this clone was seen once. The V gene is TRBV5-1, the J gene TRBJ1-1; D is undetermined. The CDR3 consists of 14 residues. V was pared by 0 bases and J by 4 bases, with 10 bases between. Germline CDR1 is SGHRS and CDR2 is YFSETQ. Here the CDR3 DNA reads TGCGCCAGCAGCTTGGTGTCCTACAGCACTGAAGCTTTCTTT. Translation gives CASSLVSYSTEAFF.

This chain connects TRBV6-2 or TRBV6-3 to TRBJ2-1, with D possibly TRBD1 on 6 matching bases. CDR3 length: 13 amino acids. V was shortened by 5 bases and J by 2 bases, with 7 bases between the two germline ends. Germline V CDR1 and CDR2: MNHEY, SVGEGT. CDR3 residues: CASSNRAYNEQFF. Here the CDR3 DNA reads TGTGCCAGCAGTAACAGGGCCTACAATGAGCAGTTCTTC.

J is TRBJ1-3 and V is TRBV7-8; possibly TRBD1 for D (6 bases). The CDR3 contains 15 residues. V was clipped by 5 bases and J by 0 bases, with 11 bases between them. The germline V gene has CDR1 SGHVS and CDR2 FQNEAQ. The chain's CDR3 is CASSVQGPSGNTIYF. CDR3 DNA sequence: TGTGCCAGCAGCGTACAGGGTCCCTCTGGAAACACCATATATTTT. The entire variable domain, with the rest obtained from reference TRBV7-8 and TRBJ1-3, is as follows: GAGVSQSPRYKVAKRGQDVALRCDPISGHVSLFWYQQALGQGPEFLTYFQNEAQLDKSGLPSDRFFAERPEGSVSTLKIQRTQQEDSAVYLCASSVQGPSGNTIYFGEGSWLTVV.

This clone was seen a single time. The chain recombines TRBV28 with TRBJ2-7; D might be TRBD2 (6 bases). V lost 1 base to trimming and J lost 0 bases, with 10 bases between them. The germline CDR1 and CDR2 sequences are MDHEN and SYDVKM. This CDR3 has 15 residues. The CDR3 DNA reads TGTGCCAGCAGTTTATTAGGGGACTCCTCCTACGAGCAGTACTTC. Protein product: CASSLLGDSSYEQYF.

The chain employs TRBV5-6 and TRBJ2-7, with TRBD1 identical over 10 bases. Germline CDR1 is SGHDT and CDR2 is YYEEEE. Trimming cost V 4 bases and J 5 bases; bases outside gene matches: 9. This CDR3 has 15 residues. CDR3 nucleotide sequence: TGTGCCAGCAGCACCCCGGGACAGGGGAAAAACGAGCAGTACTTC. Translating gives CASSTPGQGKNEQYF.

The J gene is TRBJ2-1, the V gene TRBV27, with D unresolved. CDR1 MNHEY and CDR2 SMNVEV come from the germline V gene (reference sequence). The CDR3 runs 15 residues. V lost 6 bases and J 0 bases, leaving 12 bases between the germline ends. The CDR3 DNA is TGTGCCAGCAGACGAACTCCCCACTCCTACAATGAGCAGTTCTTC. It is translated as CASRRTPHSYNEQFF.

This chain uses TRBV19 with TRBJ1-2, with D unresolved. The V gene's germline CDR1 is LNHDA and CDR2 SQIVND (reference sequence). The V end was cut by 5 bases, the J end by 1 base, with 11 bases between. This CDR3 spans 14 amino acids. In nucleotides, the CDR3 is TGTGCCAGTAGTCCGGATCGCGTTAACTATGGCTACACCTTC. It translates to CASSPDRVNYGYTF.

This clone occurred a few times. The chain combines TRBV28 with TRBJ2-7; the match to TRBD1 covers 9 bases. V gave up 6 bases and J gave up 2 bases; unmatched junction bases: 8. This CDR3 contains 15 residues. CDR1 MDHEN and CDR2 SYDVKM come from the germline V gene. The CDR3 DNA reads TGTGCCAGCAGCATCCGGGACAGGGAAACCTACGAGCAGTACTTC. This gives the protein CASSIRDRETYEQYF. Based on the CDR3 plus reference TRBV28 and TRBJ2-7, the full variable domain is DVKVTQSSRYLVKRTGEKVFLECVQDMDHENMFWYRQDPGLGLRLIYFSYDVKMKEKGDIPEGYSVSREKKERFSLILESASTNQTSMYLCASSIRDRETYEQYFGPGTRLTVT.

CDR3 region: CAIRLQREVADTQYF. The CDR3 coding sequence is TGTGCCATCAGACTTCAGCGGGAGGTCGCAGATACGCAGTATTTT. This chain links TRBV10-3 with TRBJ2-3, with 9 bases aligning to TRBD2. The CDR3 is made up of 15 amino acids. Germline lookup yields CDR1 ENHRY and CDR2 SYGVKD. J was trimmed by 4 bases and V by 6 bases; bases with no gene match: 8.

The J gene is TRBJ1-1, the V gene TRBV28; D gene ambiguous. Germline CDR1 is MDHEN and CDR2 is SYDVKM. The CDR3 sequence is 13 residues long. Trimming took off 7 bases at V and 4 bases at J, with 13 bases between the two ends. The CDR3, as DNA: TGTGCCAGCACCCCCGGACCGATCACTGAAGCTTTCTTT. Translation gives CASTPGPITEAFF.

V gene TRBV10-2 combines with J gene TRBJ2-4, with unresolved D. The germline V gene has CDR1 WSHSY and CDR2 SAAADI. V lost 5 bases and J lost 6, with 8 bases in between. CDR3 length: 12 amino acids. This chain's CDR3 is CASSFDLNIQYF. The CDR3 bases are TGCGCCAGCAGTTTTGACCTAAACATTCAGTACTTC.

J is TRBJ2-7 and V is TRBV5-1, with 8 bases identical to TRBD1. The ends lost 4 bases at V and 7 bases at J; junction bases unmatched: 7. Germline V gene data show CDR1 as SGHRS and CDR2 as YFSETQ. The CDR3 covers 13 residues. Written as DNA, the CDR3 is TGCGCCAGCAGCCCCCAGGGGGCGAGGGAGCAGTACTTC. This codes for CASSPQGAREQYF.

The chain is built from TRBV6-2 or TRBV6-3 and TRBJ2-7, with a tentative D call TRBD1 (5 bases). Germline CDR1 reads MNHEY; CDR2 reads SVGEGT. This CDR3 has 13 amino acids. V was clipped by 5 bases and J by 3 bases, with 11 bases between them. The CDR3 coding sequence is TGTGCCAGCAGTCCAGGGCCCCTCTACGAGCAGTACTTC. Translating it yields CASSPGPLYEQYF.

J is TRBJ2-7 and V is TRBV5-4; D possibly corresponds to TRBD2 (6 bases). This CDR3 region has 14 residues. Trimming took off 0 bases at V and 1 base at J, with 8 bases between the two ends. CDR1 and CDR2 from the germline V gene are SGHNT and YYREEE (reference sequence). CDR3 amino acids: CASSLGGDSYEQYF. CDR3 nucleotides: TGTGCCAGCAGCTTGGGCGGGGATTCCTACGAGCAGTACTTC.

The chain uses TRBV21-1 and TRBJ2-7; the table's D call, TRBD1, was not checked against the DNA. TRBV21-1 is described as a pseudogene. This CDR3 contains 15 residues. Here the CDR3 DNA reads TGTGCCAGCCCGGTACTAAGACAGGGAGGTTGCGAGCAGTACTTC. Its translation is CASPVLRQGGCEQYF.